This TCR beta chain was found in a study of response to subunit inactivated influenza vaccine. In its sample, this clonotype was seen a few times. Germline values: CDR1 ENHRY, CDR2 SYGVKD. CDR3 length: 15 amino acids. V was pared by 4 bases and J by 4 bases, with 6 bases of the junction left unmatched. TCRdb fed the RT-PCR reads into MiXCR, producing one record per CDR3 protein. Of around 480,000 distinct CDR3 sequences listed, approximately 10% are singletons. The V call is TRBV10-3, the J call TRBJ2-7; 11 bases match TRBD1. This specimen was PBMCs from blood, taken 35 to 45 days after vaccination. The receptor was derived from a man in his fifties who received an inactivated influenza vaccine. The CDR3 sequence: CAISAGTGGRYEQYF. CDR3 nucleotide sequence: TGTGCCATCAGTGCTGGGACAGGGGGAAGGTACGAGCAGTACTTC.